The 28 T cell receptor beta chains presented below share a single source sample, sequenced in a study of CD8+CD57+ T cells in acquired aplastic anemia. Both TCR beta VDJ combination and CDR3 sequence profiling were carried out. Genomic DNA was the template for this profiling. TCRdb re-called the reads through MiXCR, storing one row per CDR3 protein. The table lists about 95,000 distinct CDR3 sequences, 65% to 70% of them singletons. Selection for sequencing was limited to patients who had shown CD8+CD57+ cell expansion by flow cytometry. Input material: sorted CD4+, CD8+, or CD8+CD57+ T cells (not recorded which) from PBMCs. The source is a human donor with aplastic anemia.

The genes are TRBV20-1 and TRBJ2-5; TRBD1 matches 7 bases. In germline, CDR1 is DFQATT, CDR2 SNEGSKA (reference sequence). The J segment lost 2 bases and the V segment lost 0 bases, leaving 6 bases of the junction unmatched. This CDR3 is built from 15 residues. The chain's CDR3 is CSARDLGGVQETQYF. DNA for the CDR3: TGCAGTGCTAGAGATTTAGGGGGCGTACAAGAGACCCAGTACTTC.

The chain recombines TRBV6-1 with TRBJ1-2; tentative D call: TRBD1 (5 bases). V lost 6 bases to trimming and J lost 2 bases, with 10 bases between them. Germline V lookup: CDR1 MNHNS, CDR2 SASEGT. This CDR3 is built from 13 residues. This CDR3 reads CASREGRNYGYTF. As DNA, the CDR3 is TGTGCCAGCAGGGAGGGACGGAACTATGGCTACACCTTC.

The V gene is TRBV20-1, the J gene TRBJ1-2; D is uncertain. The germline gives CDR1 DFQATT, CDR2 SNEGSKA (reference sequence). CDR3 length: 12 amino acids. Trimming removed 0 bases from V and 8 bases from J, with 10 bases in between. This CDR3 reads CSARDEVKGYTF. The CDR3 nucleotides are TGCAGTGCTAGAGATGAAGTAAAAGGCTACACCTTC.

The CDR3 here is CASAGLAGDTQYF. Written as DNA, the CDR3 is TGTGCCAGCGCGGGACTCGCTGGGGATACGCAGTATTTT. The chain couples TRBV7-9 to TRBJ2-3; perhaps TRBD2 as D (6 bases). V was shortened by 8 bases and J by 6 bases, with 15 bases between the two germline ends. This CDR3 region has 13 residues. Germline CDR1 is SEHNR and CDR2 is FQNEAQ (reference sequence).

The rearrangement joins TRBV19 to TRBJ2-7; D is possibly TRBD1 (5 bases). The germline CDR1 and CDR2 sequences are LNHDA and SQIVND (reference sequence). The V end was cut by 4 bases, the J end by 7 bases, with 11 bases between. The CDR3 is made up of 12 amino acids. The CDR3 here is CASSTQGREQYF. In nucleotides, the CDR3 is TGTGCCAGTAGTACCCAGGGCCGGGAGCAGTACTTC.

A note on this clonotype: One end of the junction is discordant with germline, which a read error may explain. The V call is TRBV11-2, the J call TRBJ2-5; 8 bases match TRBD2. The CDR3 is made up of 14 amino acids. Germline V gene sequence: CDR1 SGHAT, CDR2 FQNNGV. The DNA of the CDR3 is TGTGCCAGCAGCTTGGGGCTAGCGGGTGAGACCCAGTGCTTC. Protein sequence: CASSLGLAGETQCF.

The chain combines TRBV7-9 with TRBJ2-2, with D uncertain. The length of the CDR3 is 13 residues. Deletions cut 2 bases from V and 3 bases from J, with 4 bases between. CDR1 and CDR2 (germline): SEHNR, FQNEAQ (reference sequence). CDR3 region: CASSLQYTGELFF. The CDR3 bases are TGTGCCAGCAGCTTACAATACACCGGGGAGCTGTTTTTT.

The V gene is TRBV12-3 or TRBV12-4, the J gene TRBJ2-7, with TRBD1 as a possible D gene (5 bases). This CDR3 comprises 13 residues. Trimming left V 6 bases short and J 5 bases short, with 14 bases between. DNA of the CDR3: TGTGCCAGCAGGGCTACAGGCGACCACGAGCAGTACTTC. Amino acid sequence: CASRATGDHEQYF.

At least ten counts were recorded for this clonotype. The CDR3 nucleotides read TGTGCCAGCAGTGAAGAAGTAGCGGCCAACACTGAAGCTTTCTTT. Translation gives CASSEEVAANTEAFF. The V and J genes are TRBV6-1 and TRBJ1-1; D is undetermined. CDR1 is MNHNS, CDR2 SASEGT, per germline. V was trimmed by 1 base and J by 2 bases, leaving 11 bases between them. The CDR3 consists of 15 residues.

The V gene is TRBV7-6, the J gene TRBJ2-7; the D gene could be TRBD1 or TRBD2 (5 bases each). The CDR3 length is 13 residues. Trimming stripped 1 base from V and 5 bases from J, with 9 bases between. Germline V lookup: CDR1 SGHVS, CDR2 FNYEAQ. Here the CDR3 reads CASSLGGSDEQYF. In nucleotides, the CDR3 is TGTGCCAGCAGCTTAGGGGGGAGCGACGAGCAGTACTTC. Drawing the rest from reference TRBV7-6 and TRBJ2-7, the complete variable domain is GAGVSQSPRYKVTKRGQDVALRCDPISGHVSLYWYRQALGQGPEFLTYFNYEAQQDKSGLPNDRFSAERPEGSISTLTIQRTEQRDSAMYRCASSLGGSDEQYFGPGTRLTVT.

This clonotype showed up many times. The chain has TRBV7-6 and TRBJ2-3, with D perhaps TRBD2 (5 bases). Per the germline V gene, CDR1 is SGHVS and CDR2 is FNYEAQ. This CDR3 region has 14 residues. Trimming stripped 2 bases from V and 4 bases from J, with 10 bases between. The CDR3 nucleotides are TGTGCCAGCAGCTTAAGAACTAGATCAGATACGCAGTATTTT. Encoded protein: CASSLRTRSDTQYF.

The rearrangement links TRBV10-1 to TRBJ2-7; D possibly corresponds to TRBD2 (5 bases). Germline values: CDR1 WNHNN, CDR2 SYGVQD (reference sequence). V was cut by 0 bases and J by 2 bases, with 17 bases left in between. CDR3 length equals 17 residues. The CDR3 reads CASSESNWELGPYEQYF. In nucleotides, the CDR3 is TGCGCCAGCAGTGAGTCGAACTGGGAGCTAGGTCCCTACGAGCAGTACTTC.

The chain joins TRBV10-1 to TRBJ2-3; 7 nucleotides align to TRBD2. The CDR3 loop spans 15 amino acids. With 0 bases clipped from V and 5 bases from J, the junction kept 5 bases outside the gene matches. Germline loops: CDR1 WNHNN, CDR2 SYGVQD (reference sequence). CDR3 nucleotides: TGCGCCAGCAGTGAGTCAGGCGGGGGTGGAGATACGCAGTATTTT. Residues: CASSESGGGGDTQYF.

CDR3 sequence: CASSVGQSDEQYF. CDR3 sequence (DNA): TGTGCCAGCAGCGTAGGCCAGTCAGACGAGCAGTACTTC. The chain has TRBV9 and TRBJ2-7; D gene uncertain. The CDR3 contains 13 residues. V lost 0 bases to trimming and J lost 5 bases, with 9 bases between them. The germline V gene encodes CDR1 SGDLS and CDR2 YYNGEE.

Many counts were recorded for this clonotype. The V and J genes are TRBV20-1 and TRBJ1-5; D gene unclear. CDR1 is DFQATT and CDR2 is SNEGSKA in the germline V gene (reference sequence). V shed 6 bases and J shed 0 bases, with 18 bases lying between them. The CDR3 is 16 amino acids. The DNA for the CDR3 is TGCAGTGCCGAAGGTTTGGCAGCATATAGCAATCAGCCCCAGCATTTT. Translated, it gives CSAEGLAAYSNQPQHF.

As to this clonotype: One junction end does not reproduce the germline sequence, and a read error may be involved. This chain connects TRBV7-7 to TRBJ1-1; D unclear. Germline V gives CDR1 SSHAT, CDR2 FNYEAQ (reference sequence). CDR3 length: 13 amino acids. The CDR3 DNA sequence: TGTGCTAGCAGCTTAAACGAGGACACTGAAGCTTTCTTT. It codes for CASSLNEDTEAFF.

Comments on this clonotype: The junction differs from germline at one of its ends, possibly a read error. The chain has TRBV10-3 and TRBJ2-7; the match to TRBD1 covers 8 bases. The CDR3 runs to 14 residues. Germline CDR1 is ENHRY and CDR2 is SYGVKD. The CDR3 sequence is CASSSGQENSEQYF. CDR3 bases: TGTGCCAGCAGTTCGGGACAGGAGAATTCCGAGCAGTACTTC.

The chain has TRBV2 and TRBJ2-3; possibly TRBD2 for D (6 bases). The V end lost 6 bases, the J end lost 0 bases, and 10 bases lay between the germline ends. There are 14 residues in the CDR3. Looked up from germline, CDR1 is SNHLY and CDR2 is FYNNEI. The CDR3 DNA is TGTGCCAGCAGAGGACTATCTAGCACAGATACGCAGTATTTT. Translated: CASRGLSSTDTQYF.

There are a few counts of this clonotype. This may arise from a read error, as a much more abundant clone is one base away. The chain is built from TRBV4-1 and TRBJ2-2; 11 nucleotides align to TRBD1. With V trimmed by 1 base and J by 5 bases, 3 bases remained unmatched. Germline V gene sequence: CDR1 MGHRA, CDR2 YSYEKL. The CDR3 has 16 residues. As DNA, the CDR3 is TGCGCCAGCAGCCAAGGAGGGACAGGGGGAACCGGGGAGCTGTTTTTT. The encoded protein is CASSQGGTGGTGELFF.

This clonotype was observed once. The chain employs TRBV24-1 and TRBJ2-7; 11 bases are a match to TRBD1. The CDR3 sequence is 13 residues long. Germline values: CDR1 KGHDR, CDR2 SFDVKD. Germline trimming cut 9 bases from V and 2 bases from J; bases unmatched to any gene: 2. The CDR3 sequence is CATGTGGAYEQYF. The DNA of the CDR3 is TGTGCCACCGGGACAGGGGGGGCCTACGAGCAGTACTTC.

The V call is TRBV10-3, the J call TRBJ2-5, with unresolved D. Germline loops: CDR1 ENHRY, CDR2 SYGVKD. CDR3 length: 13 residues. V lost 10 bases and J 4 bases, leaving 16 bases between the germline ends. CDR3 loop: CASSRPLGETQYF. The CDR3 DNA sequence: TGTGCCAGCAGCCGCCCCCTGGGAGAGACCCAGTACTTC.

This clonotype was picked up one time. The chain employs TRBV15 and TRBJ2-7; no reliable D call. From germline, CDR1 is LNHNV and CDR2 YYDKDF (reference sequence). The CDR3 extends over 14 amino acids. The germline V and J ends were trimmed by 0 bases and 3 bases, with 9 bases remaining between them. CDR3 nucleotide sequence: TGTGCCACCAGCAGAGATGCCGGAGTCTACGAGCAGTACTTC. Translation: CATSRDAGVYEQYF.

As concerns this clonotype: Mismatch with germline at one junction end may stem from a read error. The V call is TRBV20-1, the J call TRBJ2-1, with a tentative D call TRBD1 (5 bases). The CDR3 has 14 residues. Germline V gives CDR1 DFQATT, CDR2 SNEGSKA (reference sequence). The CDR3 sequence: CNAPQGTDYNEQFF. CDR3 DNA: TGCAATGCTCCCCAGGGTACGGACTACAATGAGCAGTTCTTC.

The chain carries TRBV25-1 and TRBJ1-3, with D uncertain. From germline, CDR1 is MGHDK and CDR2 SYGVNS. The CDR3 is 17 amino acids. V was shortened by 3 bases and J by 0 bases, with 15 bases between the two germline ends. CDR3 amino acids: CASSEGGTHYSGNTIYF. The CDR3 DNA is TGTGCCAGCAGTGAGGGCGGCACCCATTACTCTGGAAACACCATATATTTT.

This chain uses TRBV20-1 with TRBJ2-7; TRBD2 aligns across 9 bases. Germline CDR1 is DFQATT and CDR2 is SNEGSKA (reference sequence). V lost 3 bases and J lost 2; bases outside the gene matches: 2. The CDR3 extends over 13 amino acids. The CDR3 loop is CSARLAGTYEQYF. The CDR3 DNA reads TGCAGTGCTAGGCTAGCGGGAACCTACGAGCAGTACTTC.

The chain uses TRBV7-3 and TRBJ2-3; 7 nucleotides agree with TRBD2. CDR3 length: 14 amino acids. Germline V gene sequence: CDR1 SGHTA, CDR2 FQGTGA. V lost 1 base, J lost 4 bases, and 2 bases stayed unmatched. DNA of the CDR3: TGTGCCAGCAGCTTAATCGGGAGGTCAGATACGCAGTATTTT. This gives the protein CASSLIGRSDTQYF.

In the case of this clonotype: At one boundary the junction diverges from the germline segment, which might be a read error. The chain employs TRBV10-3 and TRBJ1-1; D is unclear. The germline gives CDR1 ENHRY, CDR2 SYGVKD. This CDR3 comprises 13 residues. DNA of the CDR3: TGTGCCAGCAGTGACATCCAGAACACTGAAGCTTTCTTT. Protein sequence: CASSDIQNTEAFF.

This clonotype was seen only once. This chain connects TRBV9 to TRBJ2-5; 10 bases fit TRBD1. Germline loops: CDR1 SGDLS, CDR2 YYNGEE. The CDR3 sequence is 14 residues long. The J segment lost 4 bases and the V segment lost 4 bases, leaving 4 bases of the junction unmatched. Here the CDR3 reads CASSRDRGRETQYF. Here the CDR3 DNA reads TGTGCCAGCAGCCGAGACAGGGGGCGAGAGACCCAGTACTTC.